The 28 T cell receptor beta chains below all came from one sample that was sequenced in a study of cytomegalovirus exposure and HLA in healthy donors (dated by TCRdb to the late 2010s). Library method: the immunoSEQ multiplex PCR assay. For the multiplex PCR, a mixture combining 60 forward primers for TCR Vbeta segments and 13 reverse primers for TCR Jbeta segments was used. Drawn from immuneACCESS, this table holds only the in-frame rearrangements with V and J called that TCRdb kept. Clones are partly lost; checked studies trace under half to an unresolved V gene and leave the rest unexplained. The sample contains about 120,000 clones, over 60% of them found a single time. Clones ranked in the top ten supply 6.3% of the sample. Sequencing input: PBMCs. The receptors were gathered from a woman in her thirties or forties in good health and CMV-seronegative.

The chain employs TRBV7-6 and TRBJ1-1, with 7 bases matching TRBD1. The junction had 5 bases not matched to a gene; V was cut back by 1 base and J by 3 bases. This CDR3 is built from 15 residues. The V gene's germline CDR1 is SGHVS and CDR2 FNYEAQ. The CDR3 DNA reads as TGTGCCAGCAGCTTAGAAGCGCAGGGGGACACTGAAGCTTTCTTT. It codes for CASSLEAQGDTEAFF.

The chain's CDR3 is CASSTVADQETQYF. As DNA, the CDR3 is TGTGCCAGCAGCACTGTAGCGGACCAAGAGACCCAGTACTTC. The chain joins TRBV7-8 to TRBJ2-5; the D gene is possibly TRBD2 (6 bases). In germline, CDR1 is SGHVS, CDR2 FQNEAQ. V was shortened by 5 bases and J by 0 bases, with 10 bases between the two germline ends. The CDR3 contains 14 residues.

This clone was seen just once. The CDR3 loop reads CASGRNWQDKETQYF. The CDR3 coding sequence is TGTGCCAGTGGTCGGAACTGGCAGGACAAAGAGACCCAGTACTTC. This chain links TRBV19 with TRBJ2-5; tentative D call: TRBD1 (5 bases). The CDR3 totals 15 residues. Germline-derived CDR1 and CDR2 are LNHDA and SQIVND (reference sequence). V was trimmed by 8 bases and J by 3 bases, leaving 19 bases between them.

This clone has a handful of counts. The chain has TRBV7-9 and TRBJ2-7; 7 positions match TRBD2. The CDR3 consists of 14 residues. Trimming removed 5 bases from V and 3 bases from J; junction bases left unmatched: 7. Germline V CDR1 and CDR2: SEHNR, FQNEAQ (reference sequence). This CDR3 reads CASSPGGSNYEQYF. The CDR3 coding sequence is TGTGCCAGCAGCCCCGGGGGGTCCAACTACGAGCAGTACTTC.

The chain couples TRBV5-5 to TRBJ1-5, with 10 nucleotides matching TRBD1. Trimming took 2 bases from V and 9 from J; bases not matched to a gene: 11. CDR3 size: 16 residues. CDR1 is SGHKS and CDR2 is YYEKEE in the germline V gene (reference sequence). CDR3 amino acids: CASSLKTGGAEGPQHF. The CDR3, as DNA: TGTGCCAGCAGCTTAAAGACAGGGGGCGCCGAGGGGCCCCAGCATTTT.

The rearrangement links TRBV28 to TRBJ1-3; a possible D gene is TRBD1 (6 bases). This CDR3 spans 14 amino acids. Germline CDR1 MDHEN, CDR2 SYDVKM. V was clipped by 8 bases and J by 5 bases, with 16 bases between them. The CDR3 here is CASCPGGARNTIYF. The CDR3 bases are TGTGCCAGCTGTCCGGGGGGGGCTAGAAACACCATATATTTT. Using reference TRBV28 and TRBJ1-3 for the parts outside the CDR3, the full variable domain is DVKVTQSSRYLVKRTGEKVFLECVQDMDHENMFWYRQDPGLGLRLIYFSYDVKMKEKGDIPEGYSVSREKKERFSLILESASTNQTSMYLCASCPGGARNTIYFGEGSWLTVV.

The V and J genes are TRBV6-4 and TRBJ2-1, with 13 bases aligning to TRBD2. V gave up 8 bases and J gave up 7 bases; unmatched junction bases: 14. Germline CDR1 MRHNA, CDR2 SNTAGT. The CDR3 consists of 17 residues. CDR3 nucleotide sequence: TGTGCCAGCGCGTCGGGACTAGCGGGAAAGTCCGGAAATGAGCAGTTCTTC. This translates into CASASGLAGKSGNEQFF.

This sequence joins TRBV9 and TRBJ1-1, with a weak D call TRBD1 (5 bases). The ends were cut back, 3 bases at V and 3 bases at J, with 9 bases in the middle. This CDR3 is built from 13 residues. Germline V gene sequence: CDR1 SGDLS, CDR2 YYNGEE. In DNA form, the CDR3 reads TGTGCCAGCAGCGCGAAGGGGTACACTGAAGCTTTCTTT. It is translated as CASSAKGYTEAFF.

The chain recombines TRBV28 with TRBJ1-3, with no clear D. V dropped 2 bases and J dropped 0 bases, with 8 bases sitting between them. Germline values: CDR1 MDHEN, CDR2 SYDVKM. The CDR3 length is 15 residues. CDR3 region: CASSLGPLSGNTIYF. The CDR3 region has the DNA TGTGCCAGCAGTTTAGGGCCTCTCTCTGGAAACACCATATATTTT.

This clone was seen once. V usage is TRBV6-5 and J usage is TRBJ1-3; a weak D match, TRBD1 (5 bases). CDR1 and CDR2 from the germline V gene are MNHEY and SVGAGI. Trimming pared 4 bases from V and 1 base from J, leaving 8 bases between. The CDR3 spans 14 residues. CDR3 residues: CASSWGLSGNTIYF. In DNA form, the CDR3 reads TGTGCCAGCAGTTGGGGACTGTCTGGAAACACCATATATTTT.

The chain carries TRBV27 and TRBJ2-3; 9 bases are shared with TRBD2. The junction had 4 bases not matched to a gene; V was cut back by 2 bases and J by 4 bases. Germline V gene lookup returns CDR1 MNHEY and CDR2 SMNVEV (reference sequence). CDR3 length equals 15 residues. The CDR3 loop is CASSLQAGGADTQYF. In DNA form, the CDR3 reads TGTGCCAGCAGTTTACAAGCGGGGGGCGCAGATACGCAGTATTTT.

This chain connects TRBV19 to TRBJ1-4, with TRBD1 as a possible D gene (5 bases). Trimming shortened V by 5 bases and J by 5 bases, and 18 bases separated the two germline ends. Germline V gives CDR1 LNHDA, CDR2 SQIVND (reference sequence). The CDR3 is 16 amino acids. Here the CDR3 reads CASSPWTRGLNEKLFF. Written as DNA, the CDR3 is TGTGCCAGTAGTCCTTGGACAAGGGGTCTCAATGAAAAACTGTTTTTT.

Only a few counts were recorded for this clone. CDR3 DNA sequence: TGTGCCAGCTCACCATATCCGCCCAGGGGGCTCTACGAGCAGTACTTC. Translated: CASSPYPPRGLYEQYF. This chain connects TRBV18 to TRBJ2-7; 8 bases match TRBD1. Germline-derived CDR1 and CDR2 are KGHSH and LQKENI. CDR3 length equals 16 residues. Unmatched junction bases numbered 9, after V lost 2 bases and J lost 3 bases. Combining the CDR3 with reference TRBV18 and TRBJ2-7 gives the whole variable domain NAGVMQNPRHLVRRRGQEARLRCSPMKGHSHVYWYRQLPEEGLKFMVYLQKENIIDESGMPKERFSAEFPKEGPSILRIQQVVRGDSAAYFCASSPYPPRGLYEQYFGPGTRLTVT.

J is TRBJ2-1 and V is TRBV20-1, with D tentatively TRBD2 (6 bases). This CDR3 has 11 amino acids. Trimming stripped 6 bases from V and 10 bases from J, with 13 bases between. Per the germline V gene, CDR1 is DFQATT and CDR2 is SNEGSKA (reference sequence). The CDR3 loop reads CSARRREEQFF. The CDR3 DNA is TGCAGTGCCCGGCGGAGGGAGGAGCAGTTCTTC.

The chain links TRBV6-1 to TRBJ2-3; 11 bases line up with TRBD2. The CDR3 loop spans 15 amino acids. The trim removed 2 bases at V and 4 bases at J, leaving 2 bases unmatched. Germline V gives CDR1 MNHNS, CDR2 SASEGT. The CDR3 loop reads CASSELAGGSDTQYF. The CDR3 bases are TGTGCCAGCAGTGAACTAGCGGGAGGTTCAGATACGCAGTATTTT.

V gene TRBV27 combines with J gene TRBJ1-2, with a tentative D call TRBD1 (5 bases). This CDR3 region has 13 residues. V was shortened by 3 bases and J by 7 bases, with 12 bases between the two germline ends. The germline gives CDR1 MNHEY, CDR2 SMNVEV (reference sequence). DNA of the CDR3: TGTGCCAGCAGTTTCACGGGGGTTGCTGGCTACACCTTC. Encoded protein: CASSFTGVAGYTF.

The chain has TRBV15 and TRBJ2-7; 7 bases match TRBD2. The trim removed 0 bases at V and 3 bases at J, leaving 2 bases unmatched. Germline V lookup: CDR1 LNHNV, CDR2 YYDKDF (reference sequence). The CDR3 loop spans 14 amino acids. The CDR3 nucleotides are TGTGCCACCAGCAGAGATCGCGGGGGCTACGAGCAGTACTTC. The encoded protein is CATSRDRGGYEQYF.

CDR3 loop: CASSIGTLGNEQFF. The CDR3 nucleotides read TGTGCCAGTAGTATAGGGACACTGGGGAATGAGCAGTTCTTC. The chain joins TRBV19 to TRBJ2-1, with D possibly matching TRBD1 (5 bases). This CDR3 has 14 residues. V gave up 1 base and J gave up 7 bases, with 11 bases separating them. The germline V gene has CDR1 LNHDA and CDR2 SQIVND (reference sequence). Variable domain in full (rest from reference TRBV19 and TRBJ2-1): DGGITQSPKYLFRKEGQNVTLSCEQNLNHDAMYWYRQDPGQGLRLIYYSQIVNDFQKGDIAEGYSVSREKKESFPLTVTSAQKNPTAFYLCASSIGTLGNEQFFGPGTRLTVL.

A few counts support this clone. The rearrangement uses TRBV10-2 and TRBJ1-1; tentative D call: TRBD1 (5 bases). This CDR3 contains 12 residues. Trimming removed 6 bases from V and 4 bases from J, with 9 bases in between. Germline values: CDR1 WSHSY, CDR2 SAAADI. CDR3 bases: TGCGCCAGCAGCCAGGGATCCACTGAAGCTTTCTTT. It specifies CASSQGSTEAFF.

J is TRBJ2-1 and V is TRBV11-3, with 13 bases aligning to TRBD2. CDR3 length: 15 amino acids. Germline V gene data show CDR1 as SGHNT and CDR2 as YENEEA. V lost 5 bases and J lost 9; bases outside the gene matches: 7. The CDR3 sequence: CASSLGLAGKGEQFF. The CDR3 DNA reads TGTGCCAGCAGCCTGGGACTAGCGGGAAAGGGTGAGCAGTTCTTC.

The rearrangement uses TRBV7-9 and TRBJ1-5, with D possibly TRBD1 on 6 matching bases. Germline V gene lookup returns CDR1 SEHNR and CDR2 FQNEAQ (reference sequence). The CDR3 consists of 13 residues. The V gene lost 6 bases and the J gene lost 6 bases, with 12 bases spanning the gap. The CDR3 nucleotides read TGTGCCAGCAGTCTTACAGGGACTCAGCCCCAGCATTTT. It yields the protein CASSLTGTQPQHF.

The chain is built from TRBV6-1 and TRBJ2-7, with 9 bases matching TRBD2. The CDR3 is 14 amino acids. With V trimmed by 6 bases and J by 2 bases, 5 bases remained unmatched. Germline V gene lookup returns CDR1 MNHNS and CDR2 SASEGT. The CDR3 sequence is CASRTTSGPYEQYF. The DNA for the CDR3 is TGTGCCAGCAGAACGACTAGCGGTCCCTACGAGCAGTACTTC.

The CDR3, as DNA: TGTGCCAGCAGCTTGGTGGGACATATGAACACTGAAGCTTTCTTT. Protein sequence: CASSLVGHMNTEAFF. The V and J genes are TRBV5-6 and TRBJ1-1; TRBD1 might be the D (6 bases). The CDR3 sequence is 15 residues long. V was shortened by 0 bases and J by 0 bases, with 9 bases between the two germline ends. Germline CDR1 and CDR2: SGHDT and YYEEEE.

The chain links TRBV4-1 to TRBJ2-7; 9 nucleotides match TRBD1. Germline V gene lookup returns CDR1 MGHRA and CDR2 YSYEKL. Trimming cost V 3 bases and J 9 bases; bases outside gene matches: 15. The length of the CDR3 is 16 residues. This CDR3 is CASSHQTGTGPRGQYF. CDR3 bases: TGCGCCAGCAGCCACCAGACCGGGACAGGGCCGCGGGGGCAGTACTTC.

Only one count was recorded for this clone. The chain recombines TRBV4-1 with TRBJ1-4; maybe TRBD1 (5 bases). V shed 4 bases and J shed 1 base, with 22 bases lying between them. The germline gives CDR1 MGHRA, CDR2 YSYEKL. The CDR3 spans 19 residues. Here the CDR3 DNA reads TGCGCCAGCAGCCGCCGGGGGGGTTCGGATATCATAACTAATGAAAAACTGTTTTTT. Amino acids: CASSRRGGSDIITNEKLFF.

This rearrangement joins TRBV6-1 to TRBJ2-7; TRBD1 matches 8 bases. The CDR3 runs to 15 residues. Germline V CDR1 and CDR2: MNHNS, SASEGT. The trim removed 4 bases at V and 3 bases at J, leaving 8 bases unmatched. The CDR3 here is CASSARPGQVYEQYF. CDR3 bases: TGTGCCAGCAGTGCCCGTCCGGGACAGGTCTACGAGCAGTACTTC.

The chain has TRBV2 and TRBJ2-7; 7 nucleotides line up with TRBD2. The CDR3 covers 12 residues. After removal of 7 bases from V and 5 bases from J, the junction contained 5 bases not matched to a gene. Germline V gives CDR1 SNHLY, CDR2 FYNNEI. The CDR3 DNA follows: TGTGCCAGCAAAACTAGCGCCGACGAGCAGTACTTC. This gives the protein CASKTSADEQYF.

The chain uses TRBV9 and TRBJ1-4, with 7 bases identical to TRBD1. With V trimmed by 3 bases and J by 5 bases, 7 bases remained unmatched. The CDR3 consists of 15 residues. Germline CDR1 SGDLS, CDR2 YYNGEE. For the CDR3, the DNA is TGTGCCAGCAGCGAGTGGACAGGAATGAATGAAAAACTGTTTTTT. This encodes CASSEWTGMNEKLFF.